One and the same sample provided the 14 T cell receptor beta chains below, sequenced in a study of OX40 agonist ivuxolimab in advanced cancers. Measured with immunoSEQ multiplex PCR; TCRdb has only the in-frame clones, and not every one. This repertoire shows 100,000 or so clones, 90% to 97% found once; its top ten account for just over 2%. Sequences were derived from CD4+ or CD8+ T cells sorted from blood, sampled in a trial of the OX40 agonist ivuxolimab. The receptors derive from an adult with an advanced solid tumor such as melanoma, head and neck, liver or kidney cancer.

The chain joins TRBV28 to TRBJ1-6; D is ambiguous. The V end was cut by 4 bases, the J end by 0 bases, with 7 bases between. Germline V CDR1 and CDR2: MDHEN, SYDVKM. The CDR3 covers 15 residues. CDR3 sequence: CASSYKSSYNSPLHF. In DNA, the CDR3 is TGTGCCAGCAGTTACAAGAGCTCCTATAATTCACCCCTCCACTTT. Based on the CDR3 plus reference TRBV28 and TRBJ1-6, the full variable domain is DVKVTQSSRYLVKRTGEKVFLECVQDMDHENMFWYRQDPGLGLRLIYFSYDVKMKEKGDIPEGYSVSREKKERFSLILESASTNQTSMYLCASSYKSSYNSPLHFGNGTRLTVT.

This CDR3 is CASSLATETQYF. The CDR3 DNA reads TGTGCCAGCAGCTTAGCGACGGAGACCCAGTACTTC. The chain is built from TRBV11-2 and TRBJ2-5; D is uncertain. The length of the CDR3 is 12 residues. Germline CDR1 is SGHAT and CDR2 is FQNNGV. Trimming took off 1 base at V and 5 bases at J, with 5 bases between the two ends.

CDR3 amino acids: CASGGSYEQYF. CDR3 sequence (DNA): TGTGCCAGCGGAGGATCCTACGAGCAGTACTTC. This rearrangement joins TRBV9 to TRBJ2-7; D may be TRBD2 (5 bases). The CDR3 loop spans 11 amino acids. V was shortened by 7 bases and J by 1 base, with 6 bases between the two germline ends. Germline V gene lookup returns CDR1 SGDLS and CDR2 YYNGEE.

The rearrangement joins TRBV15 to TRBJ2-7; TRBD2 agrees at 9 bases. CDR1 and CDR2 from the germline V gene are LNHNV and YYDKDF (reference sequence). The J segment lost 7 bases and the V segment lost 5 bases, leaving 6 bases of the junction unmatched. The CDR3 runs to 13 residues. CDR3 DNA: TGTGCCACCAGCCGGGGACTAGCTGATGAGCAGTACTTC. This sequence encodes CATSRGLADEQYF.

The J gene is TRBJ1-2, the V gene TRBV7-9; the D is unclear. Germline V gene sequence: CDR1 SEHNR, CDR2 FQNEAQ (reference sequence). The ends were cut back, 3 bases at V and 4 bases at J, with 12 bases in the middle. The CDR3 is made up of 14 amino acids. CDR3 amino acids: CASSFSGSPYGYTF. In nucleotides, the CDR3 is TGTGCCAGCAGCTTCTCCGGCAGTCCCTATGGCTACACCTTC.

Written as DNA, the CDR3 is TGTGCGAGCGGGAGAGGGACCGGGGAGCTGTTTTTT. Translation gives CASGRGTGELFF. V usage is TRBV9 and J usage is TRBJ2-2; 8 bases line up with TRBD2. This CDR3 comprises 12 residues. Looked up from germline, CDR1 is SGDLS and CDR2 is YYNGEE.

This chain links TRBV4-2 with TRBJ2-7; D possibly uses TRBD1 or TRBD2 (6 bases each). Germline lookup yields CDR1 LGHNA and CDR2 YNFKEQ. CDR3 length equals 14 residues. Trimming cost V 4 bases and J 7 bases, with 17 bases left between them. CDR3 in amino acids: CASSPALGGWEQYF. In DNA, the CDR3 is TGTGCCAGCAGCCCAGCCCTCGGGGGCTGGGAGCAGTACTTC.

The chain couples TRBV7-6 to TRBJ2-2; perhaps TRBD2 as D (5 bases). CDR3 length equals 13 residues. Germline V gives CDR1 SGHVS, CDR2 FNYEAQ. The germline V and J ends were trimmed by 8 bases and 2 bases, with 9 bases remaining between them. DNA for the CDR3: TGTGCCAGCCGAGGGAGCAACACCGGGGAGCTGTTTTTT. Its translation is CASRGSNTGELFF.

The chain recombines TRBV28 with TRBJ2-1; D may be TRBD1 (5 bases). Germline loops: CDR1 MDHEN, CDR2 SYDVKM. This CDR3 contains 11 residues. The V and J ends lost 6 bases and 9 bases respectively, with 9 bases between them. As DNA, the CDR3 is TGTGCCAGCAGACGGACAATTGAGCAGTTCTTC. This codes for CASRRTIEQFF.

The genes are TRBV27 and TRBJ2-5; 12 bases match TRBD1. Germline V lookup: CDR1 MNHEY, CDR2 SMNVEV (reference sequence). The CDR3 is 17 residues long. J was trimmed by 6 bases and V by 6 bases; bases with no gene match: 14. The CDR3 DNA sequence: TGTGCCAGCAGCCGCCTAGGGGGGACAGGGGGCGGAAAGACCCAGTACTTC. This translates into CASSRLGGTGGGKTQYF.

This chain connects TRBV18 to TRBJ2-3; no definite D call. Germline V CDR1 and CDR2: KGHSH, LQKENI. There are 14 residues in the CDR3. V was cut by 5 bases and J by 5 bases, with 14 bases left in between. This CDR3 is CASSSGVDVDTQYF. Written as DNA, the CDR3 is TGTGCCAGCTCATCGGGCGTAGACGTAGATACGCAGTATTTT.

The gene calls are TRBV19 and TRBJ1-5, with D hard to call. CDR1 is LNHDA and CDR2 is SQIVND in the germline V gene (reference sequence). Trimming took off 3 bases at V and 6 bases at J, with 9 bases between the two ends. CDR3 size: 13 residues. The CDR3 sequence is CASSMSRAQPQHF. The DNA for the CDR3 is TGTGCCAGTAGTATGTCCAGAGCTCAGCCCCAGCATTTT.

In its sample, this clone was seen once. This rearrangement joins TRBV4-1 to TRBJ1-2; a possible D gene is TRBD1 (6 bases). Germline CDR1 reads MGHRA; CDR2 reads YSYEKL. CDR3 length equals 15 residues. V dropped 3 bases and J dropped 8 bases, with 19 bases sitting between them. CDR3 loop: CASSQSSGGVSGYTF. CDR3 nucleotides: TGCGCCAGCAGCCAGTCAAGCGGGGGCGTTTCGGGCTACACCTTC.

The chain couples TRBV14 to TRBJ2-5; D unresolved. The J call may be mistaken, given a closer DNA end match to TRBJ2-7. This CDR3 has 15 amino acids. Germline CDR1 SGHDN, CDR2 FVKESK. The CDR3 region has the DNA TGTGCCAGCAGCCAAGATTACGTAGAGGCCTACGAGCAGTACTTC. It translates to CASSQDYVEAYEQYF.